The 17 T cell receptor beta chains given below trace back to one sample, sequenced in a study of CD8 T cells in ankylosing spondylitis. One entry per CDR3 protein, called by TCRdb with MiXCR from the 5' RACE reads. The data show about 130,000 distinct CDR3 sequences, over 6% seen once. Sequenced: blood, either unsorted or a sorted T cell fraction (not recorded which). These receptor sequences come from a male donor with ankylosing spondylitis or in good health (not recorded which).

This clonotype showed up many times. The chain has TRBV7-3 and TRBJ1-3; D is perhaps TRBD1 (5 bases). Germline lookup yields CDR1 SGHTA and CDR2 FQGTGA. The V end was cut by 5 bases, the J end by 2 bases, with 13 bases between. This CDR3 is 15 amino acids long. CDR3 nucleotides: TGTGCCAGCAGCCCGGACACGTCTACTGGAAACACCATATATTTT. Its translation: CASSPDTSTGNTIYF.

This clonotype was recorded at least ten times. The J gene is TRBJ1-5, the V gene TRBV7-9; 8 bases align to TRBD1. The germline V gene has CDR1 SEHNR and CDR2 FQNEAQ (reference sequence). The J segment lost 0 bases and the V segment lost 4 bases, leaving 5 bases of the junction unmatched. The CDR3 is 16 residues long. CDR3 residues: CASSSQGGASNQPQHF. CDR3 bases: TGTGCCAGCAGCTCACAGGGGGGAGCTAGCAATCAGCCCCAGCATTTT.

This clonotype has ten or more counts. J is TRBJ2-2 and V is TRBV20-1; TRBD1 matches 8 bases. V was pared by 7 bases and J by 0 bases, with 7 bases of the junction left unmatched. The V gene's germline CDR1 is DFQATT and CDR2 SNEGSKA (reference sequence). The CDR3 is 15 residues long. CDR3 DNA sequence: TGCAGTGGGCAGGGGGCCTACGCGAACACCGGGGAGCTGTTTTTT. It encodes CSGQGAYANTGELFF.

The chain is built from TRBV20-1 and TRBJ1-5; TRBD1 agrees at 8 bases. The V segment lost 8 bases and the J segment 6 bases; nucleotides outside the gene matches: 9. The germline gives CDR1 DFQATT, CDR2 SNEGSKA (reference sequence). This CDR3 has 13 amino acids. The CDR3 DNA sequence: TGCAGTCACGCCAGGGGGCTAAGTCAGCCCCAGCATTTT. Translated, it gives CSHARGLSQPQHF.

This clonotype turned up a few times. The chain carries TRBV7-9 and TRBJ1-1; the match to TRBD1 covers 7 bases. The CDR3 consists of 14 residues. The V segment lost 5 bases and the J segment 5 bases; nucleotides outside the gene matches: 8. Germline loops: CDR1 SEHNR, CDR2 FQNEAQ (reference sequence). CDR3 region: CASSVNRGGTEAFF. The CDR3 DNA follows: TGTGCCAGCAGCGTGAACAGGGGAGGGACTGAAGCTTTCTTT.

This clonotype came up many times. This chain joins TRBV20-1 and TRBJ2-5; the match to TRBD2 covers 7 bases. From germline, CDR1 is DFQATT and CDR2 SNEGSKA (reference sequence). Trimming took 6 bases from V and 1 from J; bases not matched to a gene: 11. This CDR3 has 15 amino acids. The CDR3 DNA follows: TGCAGTGCCCGTGGGTTGGCTAGCGGCCAAGAGACCCAGTACTTC. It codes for CSARGLASGQETQYF.

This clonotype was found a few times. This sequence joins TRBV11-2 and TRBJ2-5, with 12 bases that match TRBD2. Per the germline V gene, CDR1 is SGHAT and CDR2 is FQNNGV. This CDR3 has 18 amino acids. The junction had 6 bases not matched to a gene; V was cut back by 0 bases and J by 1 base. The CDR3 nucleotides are TGTGCCAGCAGCTTAGACCCCTTGACTAGCGGGAGCCAAGAGACCCAGTACTTC. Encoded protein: CASSLDPLTSGSQETQYF. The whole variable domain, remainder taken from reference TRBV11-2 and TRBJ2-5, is EAGVAQSPRYKIIEKRQSVAFWCNPISGHATLYWYQQILGQGPKLLIQFQNNGVVDDSQLPKDRFSAERLKGVDSTLKIQPAKLEDSAVYLCASSLDPLTSGSQETQYFGPGTRLLVL.

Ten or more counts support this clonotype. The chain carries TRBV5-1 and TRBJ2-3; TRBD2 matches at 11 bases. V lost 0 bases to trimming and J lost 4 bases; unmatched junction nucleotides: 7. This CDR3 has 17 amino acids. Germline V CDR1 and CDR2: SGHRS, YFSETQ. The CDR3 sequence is CASSLAGLAGGADTQYF. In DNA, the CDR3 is TGCGCCAGCAGCTTGGCGGGGCTAGCGGGGGGAGCAGATACGCAGTATTTT.

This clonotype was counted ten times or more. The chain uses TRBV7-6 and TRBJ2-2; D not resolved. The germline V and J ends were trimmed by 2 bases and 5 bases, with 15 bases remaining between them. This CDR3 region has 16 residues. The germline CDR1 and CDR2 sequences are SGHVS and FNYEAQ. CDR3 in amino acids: CASSLMVPRPTGELFF. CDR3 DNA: TGTGCCAGCAGCTTAATGGTTCCTAGACCTACCGGGGAGCTGTTTTTT.

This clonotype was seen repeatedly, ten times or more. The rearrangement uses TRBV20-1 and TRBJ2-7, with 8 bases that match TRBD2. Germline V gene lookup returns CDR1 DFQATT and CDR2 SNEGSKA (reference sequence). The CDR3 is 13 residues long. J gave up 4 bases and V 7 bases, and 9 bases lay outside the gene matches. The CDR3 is CSVLSGKNYEQYF. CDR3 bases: TGCAGTGTTCTTAGCGGGAAAAATTACGAGCAGTACTTC.

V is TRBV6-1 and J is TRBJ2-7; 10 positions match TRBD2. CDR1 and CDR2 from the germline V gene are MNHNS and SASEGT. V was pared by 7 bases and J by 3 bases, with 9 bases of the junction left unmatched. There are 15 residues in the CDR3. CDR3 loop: CASKTSSGRGYEQYF. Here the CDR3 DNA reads TGTGCCAGCAAAACCTCTAGCGGGAGAGGCTACGAGCAGTACTTC.

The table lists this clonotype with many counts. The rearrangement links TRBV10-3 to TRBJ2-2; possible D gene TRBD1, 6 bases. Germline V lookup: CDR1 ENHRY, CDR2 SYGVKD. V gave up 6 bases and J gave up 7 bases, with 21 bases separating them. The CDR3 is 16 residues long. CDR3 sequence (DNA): TGTGCCATCAGCTCTCGGGACACGGAGGTCGGCGGGGAGCTGTTTTTT. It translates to CAISSRDTEVGGELFF.

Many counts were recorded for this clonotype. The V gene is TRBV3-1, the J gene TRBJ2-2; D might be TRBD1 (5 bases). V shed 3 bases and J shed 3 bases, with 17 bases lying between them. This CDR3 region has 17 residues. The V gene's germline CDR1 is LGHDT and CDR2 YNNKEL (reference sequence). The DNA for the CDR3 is TGTGCCAGCAGCCAGTTTGTGGGGCCAGGGTACACCGGGGAGCTGTTTTTT. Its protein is CASSQFVGPGYTGELFF. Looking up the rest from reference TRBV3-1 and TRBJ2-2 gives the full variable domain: DTAVSQTPKYLVTQMGNDKSIKCEQNLGHDTMYWYKQDSKKFLKIMFSYNNKELIINETVPNRFSPKSPDKAHLNLHINSLELGDSAVYFCASSQFVGPGYTGELFFGEGSRLTVL.

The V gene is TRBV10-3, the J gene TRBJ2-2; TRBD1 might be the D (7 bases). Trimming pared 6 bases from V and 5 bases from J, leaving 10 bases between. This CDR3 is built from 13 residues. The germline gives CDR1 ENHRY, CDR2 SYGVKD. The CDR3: CAISPGGTGELFF. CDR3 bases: TGTGCCATCAGCCCAGGGGGGACCGGGGAGCTGTTTTTT.

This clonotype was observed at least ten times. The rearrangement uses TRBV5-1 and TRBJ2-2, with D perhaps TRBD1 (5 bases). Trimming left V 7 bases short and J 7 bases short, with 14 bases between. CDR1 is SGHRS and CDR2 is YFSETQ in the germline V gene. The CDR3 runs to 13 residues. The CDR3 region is CASRLGVDGELFF. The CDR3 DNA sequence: TGCGCCAGCCGGCTAGGGGTCGACGGGGAGCTGTTTTTT.

DNA for the CDR3: TGTGCCAGCAGATGGACTAGCGGGAACTACAATGAGCAGTTCTTC. Translated: CASRWTSGNYNEQFF. The genes are TRBV5-6 and TRBJ2-1; 12 bases are a match to TRBD2. CDR1 is SGHDT and CDR2 is YYEEEE in the germline V gene. The J segment lost 3 bases and the V segment lost 5 bases, leaving 3 bases of the junction unmatched. This CDR3 has 15 residues.

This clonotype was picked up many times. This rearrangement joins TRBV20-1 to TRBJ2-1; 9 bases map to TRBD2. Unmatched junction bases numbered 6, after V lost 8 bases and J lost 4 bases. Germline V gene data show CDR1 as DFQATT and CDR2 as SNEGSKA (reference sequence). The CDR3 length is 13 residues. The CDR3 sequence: CSIKREVYNEQFF. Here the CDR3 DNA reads TGCAGTATTAAGCGGGAGGTTTACAATGAGCAGTTCTTC.